The present entry profiles one T cell receptor beta chain with its context. There is no known antigen for this receptor. No base quality values were provided; no much bigger clone lies one nucleotide off. Each collaborating institution followed its own protocols to collect whole blood in K2EDTA tubes. For TCRbeta analysis, collaborators shipped samples as frozen whole blood, isolated PBMCs, or DNA extracted from either of those sample types. This entry comes from a study of blood T cell repertoires in COVID-19 (TCRdb year 2020). Study-level background: Samples from collaborators originated in the United States, Italy and Spain and spanned both the acute and convalescent phases of COVID-19. The material from the prospective study consisted of cDNA or gDNA derived from T cells, B-cell-depleted T cells, or PBMCs. The dataset comprised deeply sampled blood TCRbeta repertoires from subjects exposed to, actively infected with, or recovered from COVID-19. The repertoires were made available in a free public database intended to serve as a resource for research on the immune response to SARS-CoV-2. The samples were drawn from two sources: the first 160 participants of the ongoing ImmuneRACE study, and some 1,300 subjects contributed by 6 global collaborators. A de-identified subject ID, COVID-19 status, age in years and sex were almost always included in the sample metadata. Where available, HLA class I and class II types were obtained from metadata supplied by the sample provider rather than from assay-based typing. What the study reported, not specific to this receptor: The amount of clinical and demographic metadata varied by source and participant and was provided uncurated.

V has 0 bases trimmed and J has 5 bases trimmed; junction bases matching no gene number 9. The germline V gene encodes CDR1 ENHRY and CDR2 SYGVKD. The CDR3 runs 18 residues from the cysteine to the phenylalanine. Of the read, only the CDR3 DNA is kept; its 54 bases are in frame from base 1. The immunoSEQ Assay, a bias-controlled multiplex PCR, was used to amplify TCRbeta CDR3 regions from genomic DNA. Concerning the study's data processing: The number of nucleated cells in each sample was estimated by amplification of reference gene primers within the assay. To quantify the absolute abundance of each unique TCRbeta CDR3 rearrangement, sequence reads were collapsed and filtered. For each sample, productive Simpson clonality was calculated as the square root of Simpson's diversity index across productive rearrangements. TCRdb stores this immuneACCESS table with in-frame sequences only. Part of the clones is absent; in the studies checked, under half of the shortfall reflects unresolved V genes, and no reason is known for the rest. V and J calls and clone size follow that table, whereas D and trimming were derived from the DNA. The sample profile shows 400,000 to 550,000 clones; roughly 90% of them were found once. The ten largest clones add up to around 4.4% of the sample.

The sequence is built from TRBV10-3 and TRBJ2-2; 10 central bases correspond to TRBD1. The sequence was obtained from a woman younger than 45 with acute or convalescent COVID-19. The specimen sequenced was peripheral blood. The CDR3 loop reads CAISESTRDRGRTGELFF. The nucleotide sequence is given as TGTGCCATCAGTGAGTCGACTCGAGACAGGGGGCGGACCGGGGAGCTGTTTTTT.